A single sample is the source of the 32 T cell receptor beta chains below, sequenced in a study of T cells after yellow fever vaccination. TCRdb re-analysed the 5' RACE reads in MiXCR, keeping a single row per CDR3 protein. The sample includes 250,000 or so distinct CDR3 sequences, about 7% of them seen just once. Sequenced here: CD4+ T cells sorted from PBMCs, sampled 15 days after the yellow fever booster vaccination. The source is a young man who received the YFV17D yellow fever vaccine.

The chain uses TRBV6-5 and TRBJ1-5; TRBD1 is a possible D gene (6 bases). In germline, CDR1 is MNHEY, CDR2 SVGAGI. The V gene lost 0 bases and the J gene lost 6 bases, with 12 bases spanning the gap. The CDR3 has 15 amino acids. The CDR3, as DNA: TGTGCCAGCAGTTACTCTTACAGGGAGGGTCAGCCCCAGCATTTT. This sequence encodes CASSYSYREGQPQHF.

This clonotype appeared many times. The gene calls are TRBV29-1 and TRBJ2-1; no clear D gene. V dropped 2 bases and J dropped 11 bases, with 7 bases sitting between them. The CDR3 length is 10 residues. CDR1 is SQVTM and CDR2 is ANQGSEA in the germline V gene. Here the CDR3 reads CSVESFQQFF. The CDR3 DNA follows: TGCAGCGTTGAATCCTTCCAGCAGTTCTTC.

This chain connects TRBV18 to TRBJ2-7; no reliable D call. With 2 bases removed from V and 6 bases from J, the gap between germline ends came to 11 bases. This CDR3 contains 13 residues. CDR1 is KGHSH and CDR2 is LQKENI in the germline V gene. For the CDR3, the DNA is TGTGCCAGCTCACCATCGAGGTCCCGCGAGCAGTACTTC. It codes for CASSPSRSREQYF.

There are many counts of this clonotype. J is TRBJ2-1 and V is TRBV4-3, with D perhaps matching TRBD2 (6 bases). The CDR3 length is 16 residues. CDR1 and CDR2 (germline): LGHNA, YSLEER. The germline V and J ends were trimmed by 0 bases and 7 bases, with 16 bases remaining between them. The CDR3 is CASSQDFPPRGNEQFF. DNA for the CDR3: TGCGCCAGCAGCCAAGATTTTCCTCCTCGGGGGAATGAGCAGTTCTTC.

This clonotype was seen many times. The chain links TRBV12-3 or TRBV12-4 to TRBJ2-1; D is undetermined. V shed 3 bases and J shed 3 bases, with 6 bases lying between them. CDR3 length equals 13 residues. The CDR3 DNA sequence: TGTGCCAGCAGTTTTCAGCGCTACAATGAGCAGTTCTTC. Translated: CASSFQRYNEQFF.

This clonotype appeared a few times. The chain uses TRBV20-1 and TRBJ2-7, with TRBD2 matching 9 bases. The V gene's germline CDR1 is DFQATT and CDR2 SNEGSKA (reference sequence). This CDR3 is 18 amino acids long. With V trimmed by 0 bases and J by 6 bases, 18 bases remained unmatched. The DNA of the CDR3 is TGCAGTGCTAGAGATCGAACAACCGGGACTAGCCCTAACGCCGAGCAGTACTTC. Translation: CSARDRTTGTSPNAEQYF.

CDR3 protein: CASSFGYGFYEQYF. The CDR3 region has the DNA TGTGCCAGCAGTTTCGGATATGGGTTTTACGAGCAGTACTTC. This sequence joins TRBV12-3 or TRBV12-4 and TRBJ2-7; unclear D gene. This CDR3 comprises 14 residues. V lost 3 bases to trimming and J lost 4 bases, with 13 bases between them.

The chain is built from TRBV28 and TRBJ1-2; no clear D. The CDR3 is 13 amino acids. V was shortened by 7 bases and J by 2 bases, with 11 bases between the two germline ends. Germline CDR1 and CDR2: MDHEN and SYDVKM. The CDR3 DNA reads TGTGCCAGCATAGCCGGGCCCAACTATGGCTACACCTTC. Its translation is CASIAGPNYGYTF.

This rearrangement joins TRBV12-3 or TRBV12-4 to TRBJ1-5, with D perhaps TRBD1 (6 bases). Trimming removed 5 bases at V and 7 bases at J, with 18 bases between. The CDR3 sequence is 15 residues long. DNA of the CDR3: TGTGCCAGCAGTGCCTCCGGGGGCACCTCGCAGCCCCAGCATTTT. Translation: CASSASGGTSQPQHF.

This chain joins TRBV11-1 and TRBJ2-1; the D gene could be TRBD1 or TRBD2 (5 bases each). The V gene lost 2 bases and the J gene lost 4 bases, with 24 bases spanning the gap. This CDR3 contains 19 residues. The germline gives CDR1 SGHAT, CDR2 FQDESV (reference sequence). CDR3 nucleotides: TGTGCCAGCAGCTTATTGGGGGTACCCCGGGACCCCTCATACAATGAGCAGTTCTTC. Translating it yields CASSLLGVPRDPSYNEQFF.

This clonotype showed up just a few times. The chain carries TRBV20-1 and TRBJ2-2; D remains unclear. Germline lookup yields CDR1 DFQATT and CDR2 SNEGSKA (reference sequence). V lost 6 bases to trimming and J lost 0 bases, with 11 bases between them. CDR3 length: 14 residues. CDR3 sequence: CSAPPWPNTGELFF. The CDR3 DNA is TGCAGTGCCCCCCCATGGCCGAACACCGGGGAGCTGTTTTTT.

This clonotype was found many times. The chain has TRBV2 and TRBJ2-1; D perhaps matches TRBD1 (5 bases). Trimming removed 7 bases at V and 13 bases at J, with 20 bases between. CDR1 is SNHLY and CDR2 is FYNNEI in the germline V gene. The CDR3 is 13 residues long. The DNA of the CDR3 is TGTGCCAGCACCGAAGTTTCTGACAGCACCCAGTTCTTC. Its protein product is CASTEVSDSTQFF.

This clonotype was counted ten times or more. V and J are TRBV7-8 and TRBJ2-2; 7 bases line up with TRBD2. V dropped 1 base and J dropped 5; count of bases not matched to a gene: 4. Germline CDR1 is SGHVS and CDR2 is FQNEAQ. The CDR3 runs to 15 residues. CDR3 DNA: TGTGCCAGCAGCTTAGTTGGGACTACAACCGGGGAGCTGTTTTTT. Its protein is CASSLVGTTTGELFF.

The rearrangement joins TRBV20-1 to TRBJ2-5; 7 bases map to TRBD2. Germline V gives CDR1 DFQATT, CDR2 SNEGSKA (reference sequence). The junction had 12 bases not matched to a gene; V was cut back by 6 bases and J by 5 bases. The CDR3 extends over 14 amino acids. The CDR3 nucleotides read TGCAGTGCAAACCGGGGGGAGCCGCGGGAGACCCAGTACTTC. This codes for CSANRGEPRETQYF.

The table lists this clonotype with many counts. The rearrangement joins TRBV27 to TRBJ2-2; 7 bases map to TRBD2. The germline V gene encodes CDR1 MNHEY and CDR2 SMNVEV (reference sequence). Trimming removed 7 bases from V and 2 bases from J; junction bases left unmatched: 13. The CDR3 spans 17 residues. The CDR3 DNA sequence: TGTGCCAGCAATCCTAGCGGATTTCCTCCCAACACCGGGGAGCTGTTTTTT. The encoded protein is CASNPSGFPPNTGELFF.

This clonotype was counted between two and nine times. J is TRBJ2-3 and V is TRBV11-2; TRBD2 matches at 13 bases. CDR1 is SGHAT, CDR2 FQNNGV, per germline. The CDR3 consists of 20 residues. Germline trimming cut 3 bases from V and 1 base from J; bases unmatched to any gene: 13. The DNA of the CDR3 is TGTGCCAGCAGCTTCCAAGGACTAGCGGGGGCCCGCGGAGGCACAGATACGCAGTATTTT. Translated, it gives CASSFQGLAGARGGTDTQYF.

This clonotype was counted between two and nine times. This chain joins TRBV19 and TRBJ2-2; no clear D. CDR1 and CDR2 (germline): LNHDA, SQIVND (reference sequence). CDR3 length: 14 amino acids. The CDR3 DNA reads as TGTGCATCGGAAACTCGTTCGAACACCGGGGAGCTGTTTTTT. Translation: CASETRSNTGELFF.

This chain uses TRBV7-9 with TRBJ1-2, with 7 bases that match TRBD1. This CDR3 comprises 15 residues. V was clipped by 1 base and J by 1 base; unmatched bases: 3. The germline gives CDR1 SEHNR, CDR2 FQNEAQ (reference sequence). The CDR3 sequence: CASSLDPGGNYGYTF. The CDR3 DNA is TGTGCCAGCAGCTTAGATCCAGGGGGTAACTATGGCTACACCTTC.

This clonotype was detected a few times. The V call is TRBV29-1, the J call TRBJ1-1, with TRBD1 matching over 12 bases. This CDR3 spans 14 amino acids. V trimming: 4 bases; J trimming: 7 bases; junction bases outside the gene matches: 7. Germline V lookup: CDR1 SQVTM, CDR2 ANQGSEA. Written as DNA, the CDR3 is TGCAGCGTTGCTGGGGGACAGGGGGCGAGTGAAGCTTTCTTT. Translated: CSVAGGQGASEAFF. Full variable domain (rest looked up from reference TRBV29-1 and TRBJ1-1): SAVISQKPSRDICQRGTSLTIQCQVDSQVTMMFWYRQQPGQSLTLIATANQGSEATYESGFVIDKFPISRPNLTFSTLTVSNMSPEDSSIYLCSVAGGQGASEAFFGQGTRLTVV.

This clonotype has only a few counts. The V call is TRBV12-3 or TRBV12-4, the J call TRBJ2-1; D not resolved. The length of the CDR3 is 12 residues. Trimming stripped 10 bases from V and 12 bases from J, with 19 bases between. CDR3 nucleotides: TGTGCCACCAAAACGGGCGGCCCCAGGCAGTTCTTC. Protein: CATKTGGPRQFF.

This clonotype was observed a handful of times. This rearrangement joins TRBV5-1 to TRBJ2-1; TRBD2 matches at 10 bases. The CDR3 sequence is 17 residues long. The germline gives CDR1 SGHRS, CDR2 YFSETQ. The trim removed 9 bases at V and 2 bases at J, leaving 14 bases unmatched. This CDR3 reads CATSGGGLAGAYNEQFF. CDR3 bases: TGCGCCACCTCGGGCGGAGGGCTAGCGGGAGCCTACAATGAGCAGTTCTTC.

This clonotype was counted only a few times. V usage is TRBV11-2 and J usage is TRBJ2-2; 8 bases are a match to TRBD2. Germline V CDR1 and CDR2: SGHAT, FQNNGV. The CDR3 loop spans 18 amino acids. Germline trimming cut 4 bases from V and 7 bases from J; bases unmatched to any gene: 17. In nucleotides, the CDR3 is TGTGCCAGCAGCTCCTCTTCAGCGGGAGTCTCGTGGGGCGGGGAGCTGTTTTTT. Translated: CASSSSSAGVSWGGELFF.

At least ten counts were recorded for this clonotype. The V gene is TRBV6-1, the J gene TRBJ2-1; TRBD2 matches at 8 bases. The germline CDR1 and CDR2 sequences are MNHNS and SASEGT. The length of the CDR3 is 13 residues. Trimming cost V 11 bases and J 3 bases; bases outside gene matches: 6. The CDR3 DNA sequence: TGTGCCCTCGGACTAGCTGGCTACAATGAGCAGTTCTTC. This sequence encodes CALGLAGYNEQFF.

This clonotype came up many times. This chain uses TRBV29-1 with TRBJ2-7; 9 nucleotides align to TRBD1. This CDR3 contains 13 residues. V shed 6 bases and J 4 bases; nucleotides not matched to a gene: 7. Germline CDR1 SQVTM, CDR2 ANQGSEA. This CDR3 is CSVGGQGLYEQYF. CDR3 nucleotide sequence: TGCAGCGTCGGGGGACAGGGATTGTACGAGCAGTACTTC.

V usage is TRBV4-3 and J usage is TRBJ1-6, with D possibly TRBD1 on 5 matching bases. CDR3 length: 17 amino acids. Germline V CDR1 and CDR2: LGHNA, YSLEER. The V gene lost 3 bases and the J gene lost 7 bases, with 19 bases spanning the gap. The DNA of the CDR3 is TGCGCCAGCAGCCATGACTACCGGGACGGGAGGAATTCACCCCTCCACTTT. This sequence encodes CASSHDYRDGRNSPLHF.

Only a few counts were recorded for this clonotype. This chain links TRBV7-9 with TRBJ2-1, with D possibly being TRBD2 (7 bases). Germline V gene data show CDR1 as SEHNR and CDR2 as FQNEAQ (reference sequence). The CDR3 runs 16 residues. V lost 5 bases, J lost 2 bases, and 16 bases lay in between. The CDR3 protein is CASSPFQRDTYNEQFF. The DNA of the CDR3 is TGTGCCAGCAGCCCGTTTCAGCGGGACACCTACAATGAGCAGTTCTTC.

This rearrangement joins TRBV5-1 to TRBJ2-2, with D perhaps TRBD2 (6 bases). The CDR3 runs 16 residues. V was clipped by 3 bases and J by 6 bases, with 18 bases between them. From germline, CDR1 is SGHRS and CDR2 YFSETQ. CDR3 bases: TGCGCCAGCAGCTCCCTCGGGATAGCGGCCTCCGGGGAGCTGTTTTTT. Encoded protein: CASSSLGIAASGELFF.

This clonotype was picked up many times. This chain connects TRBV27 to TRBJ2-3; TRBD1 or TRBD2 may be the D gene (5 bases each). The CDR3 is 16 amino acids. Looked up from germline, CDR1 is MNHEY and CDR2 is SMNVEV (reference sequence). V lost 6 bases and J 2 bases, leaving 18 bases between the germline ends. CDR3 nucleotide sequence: TGTGCCAGCAGCCCCGGATACGGGGCTCTCACAGATACGCAGTATTTT. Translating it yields CASSPGYGALTDTQYF.

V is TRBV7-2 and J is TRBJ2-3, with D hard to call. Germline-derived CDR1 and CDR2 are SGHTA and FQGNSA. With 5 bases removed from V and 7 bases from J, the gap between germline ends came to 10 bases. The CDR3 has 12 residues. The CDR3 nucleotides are TGTGCCAGCAGCCCACCTGTAAATACGCAGTATTTT. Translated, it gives CASSPPVNTQYF.

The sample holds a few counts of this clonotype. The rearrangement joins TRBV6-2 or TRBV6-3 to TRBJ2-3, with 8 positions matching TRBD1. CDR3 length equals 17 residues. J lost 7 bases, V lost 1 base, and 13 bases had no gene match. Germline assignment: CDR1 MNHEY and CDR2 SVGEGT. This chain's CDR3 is CASSYYAGQGETHTQYF. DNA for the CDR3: TGTGCCAGCAGTTACTACGCCGGACAGGGAGAAACACATACGCAGTATTTT.

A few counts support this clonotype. In DNA form, the CDR3 reads TGCAGTGCTAGGTCGGGGACTAAAATCTACGAGCAGTACTTC. Protein sequence: CSARSGTKIYEQYF. The chain is built from TRBV20-1 and TRBJ2-7; TRBD2 matches 7 bases. With V trimmed by 3 bases and J by 3 bases, 8 bases remained unmatched. CDR3 length: 14 residues. Per germline, CDR1 DFQATT and CDR2 SNEGSKA (reference sequence).

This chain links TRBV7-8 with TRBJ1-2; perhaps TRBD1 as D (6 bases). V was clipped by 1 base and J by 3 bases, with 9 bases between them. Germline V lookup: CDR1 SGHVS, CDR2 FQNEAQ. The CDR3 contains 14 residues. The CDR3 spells CASSLVGQHYGYTF. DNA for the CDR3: TGTGCCAGCAGCTTAGTTGGACAGCACTATGGCTACACCTTC. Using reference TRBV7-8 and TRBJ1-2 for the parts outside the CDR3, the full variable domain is GAGVSQSPRYKVAKRGQDVALRCDPISGHVSLFWYQQALGQGPEFLTYFQNEAQLDKSGLPSDRFFAERPEGSVSTLKIQRTQQEDSAVYLCASSLVGQHYGYTFGSGTRLTVV.